Each of the 5 T cell receptor beta chains below was sequenced from the same sample in a study of shared clonotypes between healthy human individuals. As defined, naive CD8 cells were CD45RO-negative and positively selected for CCR7, with terminally differentiated effector memory CD45RA+ cells excluded. Repertoires were generated with immunoSEQ multiplex PCR, while TCRdb's copy carries only in-frame clones and drops some. Of about 2,200,000 clones in the sample, about 93% are singletons; the top ten hold about 1.8%. Sequencing input: naive CD8+ T cells from PBMCs. The receptor source for this set is a man between 18 and 35 years old in good health. Some clones in this sample may be carry-over from other donors' samples.

The CDR3 reads CASTDRTSGINEQFF. The CDR3 nucleotides are TGTGCCAGCACAGACCGGACTAGCGGGATAAATGAGCAGTTCTTC. This chain links TRBV7-8 with TRBJ2-1; 12 bases fit TRBD2. The length of the CDR3 is 15 residues. V trimming: 7 bases; J trimming: 7 bases; junction bases outside the gene matches: 8. Germline CDR1 SGHVS, CDR2 FQNEAQ.

The chain carries TRBV7-9 and TRBJ2-7, with TRBD2 identical over 7 bases. V gave up 1 base and J gave up 1 base; unmatched junction bases: 10. The CDR3 extends over 17 amino acids. CDR1 and CDR2 from the germline V gene are SEHNR and FQNEAQ (reference sequence). The CDR3 DNA reads as TGTGCCAGCAGCTTAGGGTTTCGGGGGGTCGCATCCTACGAGCAGTACTTC. It codes for CASSLGFRGVASYEQYF.

The rearrangement links TRBV7-2 to TRBJ2-7; TRBD2 is a possible D gene (6 bases). The germline V and J ends were trimmed by 2 bases and 2 bases, with 22 bases remaining between them. CDR1 is SGHTA and CDR2 is FQGNSA in the germline V gene. The CDR3 totals 18 residues. Written as DNA, the CDR3 is TGTGCCAGCAGCTTAAGTCTCGGGCGGGATATTGAGCCCTACGAGCAGTACTTC. Translating it yields CASSLSLGRDIEPYEQYF.

The chain is built from TRBV4-1 and TRBJ1-1; D is unresolved. This CDR3 is built from 14 residues. CDR1 and CDR2 (germline): MGHRA, YSYEKL. V was trimmed by 3 bases and J by 0 bases, leaving 8 bases between them. The CDR3 DNA is TGCGCCAGCAGCCAGACCAAAATGAACACTGAAGCTTTCTTT. It yields the protein CASSQTKMNTEAFF.

J is TRBJ2-7 and V is TRBV28; D call uncertain. This CDR3 is built from 14 residues. Germline CDR1 is MDHEN and CDR2 is SYDVKM. The V end was cut by 6 bases, the J end by 5 bases, with 17 bases between. As DNA, the CDR3 is TGTGCCAGCAGAAGAGAAGGGTTTGTCCACGAGCAGTACTTC. Translated: CASRREGFVHEQYF.